These T cell receptor beta chains were read from a single sample in a study of shared clonotypes between healthy human individuals. The protocol was immunoSEQ multiplex PCR, while the TCRdb copy is restricted to in-frame clones and leaves out a portion. The sample lists about 2.1 million clones; just under 95% were seen once. The source material was naive CD8+ T cells from PBMCs. The origin of the receptors is a man aged 18 to 29 in good health. Some clones in this sample may be carry-over from other donors' samples. Both conserved end residues are part of each CDR3. The D gene is left open where the match is weak. Clone size is shown for a subset of rows, as once, few, many or a class of expanded clone.

V: TRBV9; D: TRBD1; size: NA; J: TRBJ2-7; DNA: TGTGCCAGCAGCGTAGGGACAGGGATCCACGAGCAGTACTTC; CDR3: CASSVGTGIHEQYF
V: TRBV6-5; D: NA; size: NA; J: TRBJ2-1; DNA: TGTGCCAGCGGGGAGGGGGGCGATGAGCAGTTCTTC; CDR3: CASGEGGDEQFF
V: TRBV6-8; D: NA; size: NA; J: TRBJ2-7; DNA: TGTGCCAGCCGGGGACTTGGGGGGAACCCTAAGAACGAGCAGTACTTC; CDR3: CASRGLGGNPKNEQYF
V: TRBV6-5; D: NA; size: NA; J: TRBJ2-1; DNA: TGTGCCAGCAGTTACGCTCGGGCGATATCCTACAATGAGCAGTTCTTC; CDR3: CASSYARAISYNEQFF
V: TRBV6-5; D: NA; size: once; J: TRBJ1-5; DNA: TGTGCCAGCAGTTACTCGAGCGGAGGGAATCAGCCCCAGCATTTT; CDR3: CASSYSSGGNQPQHF
V: TRBV6-6; D: NA; size: NA; J: TRBJ2-7; DNA: TGTGCCAGCAGCCACGGACGGGGCGAGCAGTACTTC; CDR3: CASSHGRGEQYF
V: TRBV6-6; D: NA; size: NA; J: TRBJ1-2; DNA: TGTGCCAGCAGTTACATCCAGGGGGGCTACACCTTC; CDR3: CASSYIQGGYTF
V: TRBV7-9; D: TRBD2; size: NA; J: TRBJ2-1; DNA: TGTGCCAGCAGTTCCGGGACCGGCGGGAGGATCGGCAATGAGCAGTTCTTC; CDR3: CASSSGTGGRIGNEQFF
V: TRBV7-6; D: NA; size: few; J: TRBJ1-1; DNA: TGTGCCAGCAGCTTACGAGAGATGAACACTGAAGCTTTCTTT; CDR3: CASSLREMNTEAFF
V: TRBV27; D: NA; size: NA; J: TRBJ2-3; DNA: TGTGCCAGCAGTTTGAGCACAGGCTTCACAGATACGCAGTATTTT; CDR3: CASSLSTGFTDTQYF
V: TRBV4-3; D: TRBD1; size: NA; J: TRBJ1-4; DNA: TGCGCCAGCAGCCTTTACAGGGGACGGGCGACTAATGAAAAACTGTTTTTT; CDR3: CASSLYRGRATNEKLFF
V: TRBV27; D: TRBD1; size: NA; J: TRBJ2-7; DNA: TGTGCCAGCAGTGACGGGACAGGGATGCACGAGCAGTACTTC; CDR3: CASSDGTGMHEQYF
V: TRBV7-3; D: NA; size: NA; J: TRBJ2-5; DNA: TGTGCCAGCAGCTTAGGGCAGCGAGAGACCCAGTACTTC; CDR3: CASSLGQRETQYF
V: TRBV6-6; D: NA; size: NA; J: TRBJ2-2; DNA: TGTGCCAGCAGTTACGGGACCCCTTCTTTCGGCGGGGAGCTGTTTTTT; CDR3: CASSYGTPSFGGELFF
V: TRBV6-1; D: NA; size: NA; J: TRBJ2-7; DNA: TGTGCCAGCAGTGAAGCGTTCCAGGCCCACGAGCAGTACTTC; CDR3: CASSEAFQAHEQYF
V: TRBV7-3; D: NA; size: NA; J: TRBJ2-3; DNA: TGTGCCAGCAGCTTTGGGGAATCTAGCACAGATACGCAGTATTTT; CDR3: CASSFGESSTDTQYF
V: TRBV2; D: NA; size: NA; J: TRBJ2-7; DNA: TGTGCCAGCAGTGAACCTAGCTCCTACGAGCAGTACTTC; CDR3: CASSEPSSYEQYF
V: TRBV12-5; D: TRBD1; size: NA; J: TRBJ2-5; DNA: TGTGCTAGTGGTTTGGGTGGGACAGCATCCACCCAGTACTTC; CDR3: CASGLGGTASTQYF
V: TRBV5-1; D: TRBD2; size: NA; J: TRBJ2-1; DNA: TGCGCCAGCAGCTTGGCCCGACTAGCGGAGACCTCCTACAATGAGCAGTTCTTC; CDR3: CASSLARLAETSYNEQFF
V: TRBV5-1; D: NA; size: once; J: TRBJ2-7; DNA: TGCGCCAGCAGCTGGGTGGGGTCCGCCTACGAGCAGTACTTC; CDR3: CASSWVGSAYEQYF
V: TRBV13; D: TRBD1; size: NA; J: TRBJ2-1; DNA: TGTGCCAGCAGCTTAGTCGGGACAGACTACAATGAGCAGTTCTTC; CDR3: CASSLVGTDYNEQFF
V: TRBV27; D: NA; size: NA; J: TRBJ1-2; DNA: TGTGCCAGCAGTTTACTCGCGACAGGCTATGAGGGTGGCTACACCTTC; CDR3: CASSLLATGYEGGYTF
V: TRBV7-8; D: NA; size: NA; J: TRBJ2-7; DNA: TGTGCCAGCAGACTACGAGAGGGTTCCTACGAGCAGTACTTC; CDR3: CASRLREGSYEQYF
V: TRBV4-2; D: NA; size: once; J: TRBJ2-3; DNA: TGTGCCAGCAGCCAAGTCTTCTTACAGGGAGTTCTACCGCAGTATTTT; CDR3: CASSQVFLQGVLPQYF
V: TRBV27; D: NA; size: NA; J: TRBJ2-7; DNA: TGTGCCAGCAGTATCCGGGACCCCTCCTACGAGCAGTACTTC; CDR3: CASSIRDPSYEQYF
V: TRBV9; D: NA; size: once; J: TRBJ1-4; DNA: TGTGCCAGCAGCTACAACGGGGGTGAAAAACTGTTTTTT; CDR3: CASSYNGGEKLFF
V: TRBV4-1; D: NA; size: NA; J: TRBJ2-1; DNA: TGCGCCAGCAGCCAGGGACTGGACAATGAGCAGTTCTTC; CDR3: CASSQGLDNEQFF
V: TRBV6-5; D: NA; size: NA; J: TRBJ2-6; DNA: TGTGCCAGCTCGTTGAGGTCTGGGGCCAACGTCCTGACTTTC; CDR3: CASSLRSGANVLTF
V: TRBV29-1; D: TRBD2; size: NA; J: TRBJ2-7; DNA: TGCAGCGTGCTTCTAGCGGCGGAAGAGCAGTACTTC; CDR3: CSVLLAAEEQYF
V: TRBV7-9; D: NA; size: NA; J: TRBJ1-4; DNA: TGTGCCAGCAGCACCCGACAGGCAACTAATGAAAAACTGTTTTTT; CDR3: CASSTRQATNEKLFF
V: TRBV5-1; D: NA; size: NA; J: TRBJ2-7; DNA: TGCGCCAGCAGCGGGGGCCCCCCTAGATACGAGCAGTACTTC; CDR3: CASSGGPPRYEQYF
V: TRBV6-5; D: NA; size: NA; J: TRBJ2-1; DNA: TGTGCCAGCAGCCCGACTCAACACTCCTACAATGAGCAGTTCTTC; CDR3: CASSPTQHSYNEQFF
V: TRBV5-1; D: NA; size: NA; J: TRBJ1-2; DNA: TGCGCCAGCAGCCCCGTCGGAGGGGGGACATATGGCTACACCTTC; CDR3: CASSPVGGGTYGYTF
V: TRBV4-3; D: NA; size: NA; J: TRBJ1-3; DNA: TGCGCCAGCAGCCAAGATCTTGGGGACTCTGGAAACACCATATATTTT; CDR3: CASSQDLGDSGNTIYF
V: TRBV27; D: NA; size: few; J: TRBJ1-1; DNA: TGTGCCAGCAGTTTAACAGGAGGGAACACTGAAGCTTTCTTT; CDR3: CASSLTGGNTEAFF
V: TRBV6-5; D: NA; size: once; J: TRBJ2-1; DNA: TGTGCCAGCGTAAGCGGTTACAATGAGCAGTTCTTC; CDR3: CASVSGYNEQFF
V: TRBV4-1; D: NA; size: once; J: TRBJ2-5; DNA: TGCGCCAGCAGCCAACGGCGGGACCAAGAGACCCAGTACTTC; CDR3: CASSQRRDQETQYF
V: TRBV27; D: NA; size: NA; J: TRBJ1-1; DNA: TGTGCCAGCAGTTTATCACAGTCCAGGAACACTGAAGCTTTCTTT; CDR3: CASSLSQSRNTEAFF
V: TRBV27; D: NA; size: NA; J: TRBJ2-1; DNA: TGTGCCAGCAGCCTCCGTGGGAGCTCCTACAATGAGCAGTTCTTC; CDR3: CASSLRGSSYNEQFF
V: TRBV10-2; D: TRBD2; size: NA; J: TRBJ2-3; DNA: TGCGCCAGCAGTGAGTCTCGCGGGAGGGCAGATACGCAGTATTTT; CDR3: CASSESRGRADTQYF
V: TRBV7-9; D: NA; size: NA; J: TRBJ2-1; DNA: TGTGCCAGCAGTCCGGCCCAAAACGGGAATGAGCAGTTCTTC; CDR3: CASSPAQNGNEQFF
V: TRBV6-1; D: NA; size: NA; J: TRBJ2-7; DNA: TGTGCCAGCATCCTGGGGAGAACAGCGGGCTACGAGCAGTACTTC; CDR3: CASILGRTAGYEQYF
V: TRBV29-1; D: TRBD1; size: NA; J: TRBJ2-7; DNA: TGCAGCGTTTGCCTCTCCGACAGGGCCTACGAGCAGTACTTC; CDR3: CSVCLSDRAYEQYF
V: TRBV7-3; D: NA; size: NA; J: TRBJ1-1; DNA: TGTGCCAGCAGCTTAACGTTGACCGGGACGACTGAAGCTTTCTTT; CDR3: CASSLTLTGTTEAFF
V: TRBV28; D: NA; size: NA; J: TRBJ2-4; DNA: TGTGCCAGCGCCACCGGTGGGGGGCGCGGCATTCAGTACTTC; CDR3: CASATGGGRGIQYF
V: TRBV9; D: NA; size: NA; J: TRBJ2-5; DNA: TGTGCCAGCAGCGTACTTGGGAATGAACAAGAGACCCAGTACTTC; CDR3: CASSVLGNEQETQYF
V: TRBV19; D: NA; size: NA; J: TRBJ2-7; DNA: TGTGCCAGTAGTCACCGACTTAGCAGCTTCTACGAGCAGTACTTC; CDR3: CASSHRLSSFYEQYF
V: TRBV27; D: NA; size: NA; J: TRBJ2-3; DNA: TGTGCCAGCAGCCCCTCCGCAGGGGGGACAGATACGCAGTATTTT; CDR3: CASSPSAGGTDTQYF